The clone carrying this T cell receptor beta chain turned up a few times. Its antigen is unknown. The data belong to a study of molecular identifiers for immune sequencing clone quantification. Study-level findings and limits: Beyond 20 RNA copies, clones held over 97% of effector molecules, compared with under 1% in naive cells. Among 900,000 to 1,000,000 naive cells, spiked Jurkat TCR RNA from a single cell was reportedly detectable.

This CDR3 region has 14 residues. V lost 0 bases and J 2 bases, leaving 8 bases between the germline ends. Germline-derived CDR1 and CDR2 are MGHRA and YSYEKL. One entry per CDR3 protein, called by TCRdb with MiXCR from the PCR reads. The sample lists some 680,000 distinct CDR3 sequences; roughly 27% were seen once. This TCR was sampled from a human donor in good health. Some libraries in this study had Jurkat cell RNA spiked in. The V call is TRBV4-1, the J call TRBJ2-7; D gene uncertain. The material sequenced was naive CD8+ T cells from blood, with Jurkat cell RNA spiked in. Specified subset: FACS-sorted CD8+CD4-CCR7+CD45RA+ naive T cells. The CDR3 DNA follows: TGCGCCAGCAGCCAAGATAGTCGGGCCTACGAGCAGTACTTC. As protein: CASSQDSRAYEQYF.